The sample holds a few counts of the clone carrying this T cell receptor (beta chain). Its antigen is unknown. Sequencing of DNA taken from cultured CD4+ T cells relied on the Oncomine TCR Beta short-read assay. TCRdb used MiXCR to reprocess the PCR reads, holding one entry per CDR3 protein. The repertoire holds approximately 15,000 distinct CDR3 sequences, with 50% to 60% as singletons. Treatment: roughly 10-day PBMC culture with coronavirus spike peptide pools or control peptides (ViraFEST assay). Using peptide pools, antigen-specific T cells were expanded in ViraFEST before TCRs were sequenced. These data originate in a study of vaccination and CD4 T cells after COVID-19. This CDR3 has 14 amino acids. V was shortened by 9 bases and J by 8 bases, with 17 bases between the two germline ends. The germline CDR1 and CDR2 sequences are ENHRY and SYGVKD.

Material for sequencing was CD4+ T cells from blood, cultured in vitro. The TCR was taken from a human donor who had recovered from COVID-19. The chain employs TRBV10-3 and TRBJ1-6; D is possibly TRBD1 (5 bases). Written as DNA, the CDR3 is TGTGCCATTTCCCAGGGCGATAGTTATTCACCCCTCCACTTT. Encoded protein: CAISQGDSYSPLHF.